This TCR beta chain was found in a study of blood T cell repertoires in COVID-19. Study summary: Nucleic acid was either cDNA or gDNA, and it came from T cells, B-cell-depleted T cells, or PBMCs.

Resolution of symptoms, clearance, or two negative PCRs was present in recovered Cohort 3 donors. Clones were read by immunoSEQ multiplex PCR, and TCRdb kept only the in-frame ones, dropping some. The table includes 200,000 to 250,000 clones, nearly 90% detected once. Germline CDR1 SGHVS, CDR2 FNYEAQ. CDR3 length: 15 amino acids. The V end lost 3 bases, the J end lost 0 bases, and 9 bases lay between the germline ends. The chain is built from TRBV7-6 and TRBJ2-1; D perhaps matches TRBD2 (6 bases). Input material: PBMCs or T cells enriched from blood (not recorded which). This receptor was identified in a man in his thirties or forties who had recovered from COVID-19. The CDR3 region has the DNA TGTGCCAGCAGCTTGGTTAGCGGCTCCTACAATGAGCAGTTCTTC. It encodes CASSLVSGSYNEQFF.